This T cell receptor beta chain was captured in a study of radiation and T cells in renal cell carcinoma. Notes on the study in general: From baseline, blood top tumor clonotypes peaked at 2 weeks post-radiation.

Stated time point: blood 2 weeks post-SBRT. The sample's treatment: 15 Gy SBRT to primary tumor, nephrectomy 4 weeks later. About this clone itself: Antigen unknown.

TCRdb keeps only in-frame clones here, not all; method: immunoSEQ multiplex PCR. The top ten clones hold approximately 33% of a sample with approximately 23,000 clones, 81% of them seen once. Per the germline V gene, CDR1 is SGHDT and CDR2 is YYEEEE. There are 16 residues in the CDR3. The V end was cut by 4 bases, the J end by 8 bases, with 22 bases between. The chain combines TRBV5-6 with TRBJ2-1; tentatively, D is TRBD1 or TRBD2 (6 bases each). The receptor's source is a man aged 60 to 75 with renal cell carcinoma. The sequencing here drew on blood, taken from a patient whose treatment included radiotherapy and nephrectomy. CDR3 sequence (DNA): TGTGCCAGCAGCATGCGGGACACGGGGCGGTACCATGAGCAGTTCTTC. Its protein is CASSMRDTGRYHEQFF.